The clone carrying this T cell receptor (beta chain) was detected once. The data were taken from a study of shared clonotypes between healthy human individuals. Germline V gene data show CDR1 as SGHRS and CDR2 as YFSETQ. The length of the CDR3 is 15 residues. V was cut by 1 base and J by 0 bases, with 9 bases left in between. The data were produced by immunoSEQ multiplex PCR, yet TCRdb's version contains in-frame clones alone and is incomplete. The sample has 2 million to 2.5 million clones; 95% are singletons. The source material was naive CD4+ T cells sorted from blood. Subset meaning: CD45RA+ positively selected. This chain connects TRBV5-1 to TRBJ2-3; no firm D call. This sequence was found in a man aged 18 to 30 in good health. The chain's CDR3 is CASSLLTASTDTQYF. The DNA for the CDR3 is TGCGCCAGCAGCTTGCTGACGGCTAGCACAGATACGCAGTATTTT.